Below, 16 T cell receptor beta chains from the same sample are listed, as sequenced in a study of cytomegalovirus exposure and HLA in healthy donors. Vbeta (60) and Jbeta (13) primers were used in the PCR. TCRdb's table, derived via immunoSEQ multiplex PCR, lists solely in-frame clones and lacks some. The sample carries 100,000 to 150,000 clones, roughly 77% recorded once. Sequencing was carried out using PBMCs. All receptors come from a man in his thirties or forties in good health and CMV-seronegative.

The chain uses TRBV6-5 and TRBJ1-2; a possible D gene is TRBD1 (5 bases). V lost 2 bases and J lost 4, with 8 bases in between. Germline lookup yields CDR1 MNHEY and CDR2 SVGAGI. The CDR3 is 13 amino acids. The CDR3 here is CASSYAGIYGYTF. In nucleotides, the CDR3 is TGTGCCAGCAGTTACGCAGGGATCTATGGCTACACCTTC.

The gene calls are TRBV5-1 and TRBJ2-4; TRBD1 aligns across 11 bases. CDR1 and CDR2 (germline): SGHRS, YFSETQ. V lost 4 bases and J lost 6; bases outside the gene matches: 9. The CDR3 is 16 amino acids. CDR3 bases: TGCGCCAGCAGCCAAGGGACAGGGGGTGAGGGAAACATTCAGTACTTC. Translating gives CASSQGTGGEGNIQYF.

This clone has more than one count but fewer than ten. This sequence joins TRBV15 and TRBJ2-3; D gene ambiguous. Germline CDR1 is LNHNV and CDR2 is YYDKDF (reference sequence). The CDR3 is 15 amino acids. V was shortened by 0 bases and J by 8 bases, with 15 bases between the two germline ends. Here the CDR3 reads CATSREGLLLGTQYF. The CDR3 region has the DNA TGTGCCACCAGCAGAGAGGGCCTGCTCCTTGGTACGCAGTATTTT.

This chain connects TRBV13 to TRBJ1-5; D is unresolved. In germline, CDR1 is PRHDT, CDR2 FYEKMQ (reference sequence). Trimming cost V 4 bases and J 2 bases, with 12 bases left between them. The CDR3 is made up of 15 amino acids. CDR3 region: CASSSGPRGNQPQHF. Here the CDR3 DNA reads TGTGCCAGCAGCTCGGGTCCGAGGGGCAATCAGCCCCAGCATTTT.

This chain links TRBV6-5 with TRBJ2-7; possible D gene TRBD1, 5 bases. This CDR3 contains 13 residues. Germline V gene lookup returns CDR1 MNHEY and CDR2 SVGAGI. Between the trimmed V and J ends, which lost 5 bases and 3 bases, there was a span of 11 bases. CDR3 loop: CASSRTRNYEQYF. The CDR3 nucleotides are TGTGCCAGCAGTCGGACACGAAACTACGAGCAGTACTTC.

The chain has TRBV28 and TRBJ2-7; 9 bases line up with TRBD1. This CDR3 is 14 amino acids long. V lost 4 bases to trimming and J lost 5 bases; unmatched junction nucleotides: 6. Per germline, CDR1 MDHEN and CDR2 SYDVKM. The CDR3: CASSWDREGDEQYF. In DNA, the CDR3 is TGTGCCAGCAGTTGGGACAGGGAAGGTGACGAGCAGTACTTC. The variable domain in full, with the rest retrieved from reference TRBV28 and TRBJ2-7, is DVKVTQSSRYLVKRTGEKVFLECVQDMDHENMFWYRQDPGLGLRLIYFSYDVKMKEKGDIPEGYSVSREKKERFSLILESASTNQTSMYLCASSWDREGDEQYFGPGTRLTVT.

This rearrangement joins TRBV7-9 to TRBJ1-2; weak D call: TRBD1 (6 bases). V was pared by 1 base and J by 7 bases, with 16 bases between. The CDR3 extends over 15 amino acids. The germline V gene encodes CDR1 SEHNR and CDR2 FQNEAQ (reference sequence). The CDR3 region has the DNA TGTGCCAGCAGCTTAGGTCCAGGGGAAAGGGTTGGCTACACCTTC. Translated, it gives CASSLGPGERVGYTF.

The rearrangement uses TRBV5-1 and TRBJ1-2, with D perhaps matching TRBD1 (5 bases). Trimming pared 5 bases from V and 1 base from J, leaving 9 bases between. The length of the CDR3 is 13 residues. The V gene's germline CDR1 is SGHRS and CDR2 YFSETQ. CDR3 in amino acids: CASRDTVNYGYTF. For the CDR3, the DNA is TGCGCCAGCAGGGACACCGTTAACTATGGCTACACCTTC.

This chain uses TRBV5-4 with TRBJ2-3; D possibly corresponds to TRBD2 (6 bases). The V gene lost 5 bases and the J gene lost 7 bases, with 20 bases spanning the gap. CDR3 length: 15 residues. Germline V CDR1 and CDR2: SGHNT, YYREEE (reference sequence). DNA for the CDR3: TGTGCCAGCAGGGAAGGGCGGGAAGCACTTTATACGCAGTATTTT. Residues: CASREGREALYTQYF.

The chain joins TRBV20-1 to TRBJ2-7, with a weak D call TRBD2 (5 bases). CDR3 length equals 11 residues. Germline assignment: CDR1 DFQATT and CDR2 SNEGSKA (reference sequence). Trimming shortened V by 5 bases and J by 3 bases, and 8 bases separated the two germline ends. The CDR3, as DNA: TGCAGTGCTCGGGGTGTCTACGAGCAGTACTTC. Protein: CSARGVYEQYF.

The rearrangement links TRBV5-1 to TRBJ2-5; the match to TRBD2 covers 8 bases. Looked up from germline, CDR1 is SGHRS and CDR2 is YFSETQ. CDR3 length: 15 residues. Trimming at V came to 4 bases and at J to 3 bases, leaving 8 bases not matched to a gene. As DNA, the CDR3 is TGCGCCAGCAGCACCCCGGGAGGGAACGAAGAGACCCAGTACTTC. It yields the protein CASSTPGGNEETQYF. The full variable domain, in which reference TRBV5-1 and TRBJ2-5 provide the parts outside the CDR3, is KAGVTQTPRYLIKTRGQQVTLSCSPISGHRSVSWYQQTPGQGLQFLFEYFSETQRNKGNFPGRFSGRQFSNSRSEMNVSTLELGDSALYLCASSTPGGNEETQYFGPGTRLLVL.

V and J are TRBV7-9 and TRBJ1-2, with 10 bases aligning to TRBD1. This CDR3 is 15 amino acids long. The V and J ends lost 8 bases and 7 bases, in that order; junction bases with no gene match: 13. Germline values: CDR1 SEHNR, CDR2 FQNEAQ (reference sequence). CDR3 DNA sequence: TGTGCCAGCGACCCGGGACAGGGGATTCAGTTTGGCTACACCTTC. Its protein product is CASDPGQGIQFGYTF.

The chain is built from TRBV27 and TRBJ2-1; TRBD2 agrees at 9 bases. This CDR3 has 16 residues. CDR1 is MNHEY, CDR2 SMNVEV, per germline (reference sequence). The trim removed 5 bases at V and 9 bases at J, leaving 14 bases unmatched. Here the CDR3 reads CASSPSGGRARLEQFF. The CDR3 DNA reads as TGTGCCAGCAGTCCGTCGGGCGGGAGGGCGAGACTTGAGCAGTTCTTC.

The chain employs TRBV6-8 and TRBJ2-5; TRBD2 is a possible D gene (5 bases). Looked up from germline, CDR1 is MNHGY and CDR2 is SAAAGT. The CDR3 runs 13 residues. Trimming stripped 2 bases from V and 4 bases from J, with 8 bases between. This CDR3 is CASSYGGRETQYF. CDR3 nucleotide sequence: TGTGCCAGCAGTTACGGAGGTAGAGAGACCCAGTACTTC.

The chain combines TRBV4-1 with TRBJ2-7, with 9 bases aligning to TRBD1. Germline V gene sequence: CDR1 MGHRA, CDR2 YSYEKL. After removal of 4 bases from V and 2 bases from J, the junction contained 6 bases not matched to a gene. CDR3 size: 15 residues. As DNA, the CDR3 is TGCGCCAGCAGCCTCGGACAGGGGACCCCCTACGAGCAGTACTTC. It codes for CASSLGQGTPYEQYF.

This rearrangement joins TRBV23-1 to TRBJ2-3; 9 bases align to TRBD2. TRBV23-1 is sorted into the ORF group, with uncertain function. V lost 8 bases to trimming and J lost 0 bases; unmatched junction nucleotides: 9. This CDR3 region has 16 residues. CDR3 region: CASWGTSLTSTDTQYF. CDR3 sequence (DNA): TGCGCCAGCTGGGGGACTAGCCTCACTAGCACAGATACGCAGTATTTT.